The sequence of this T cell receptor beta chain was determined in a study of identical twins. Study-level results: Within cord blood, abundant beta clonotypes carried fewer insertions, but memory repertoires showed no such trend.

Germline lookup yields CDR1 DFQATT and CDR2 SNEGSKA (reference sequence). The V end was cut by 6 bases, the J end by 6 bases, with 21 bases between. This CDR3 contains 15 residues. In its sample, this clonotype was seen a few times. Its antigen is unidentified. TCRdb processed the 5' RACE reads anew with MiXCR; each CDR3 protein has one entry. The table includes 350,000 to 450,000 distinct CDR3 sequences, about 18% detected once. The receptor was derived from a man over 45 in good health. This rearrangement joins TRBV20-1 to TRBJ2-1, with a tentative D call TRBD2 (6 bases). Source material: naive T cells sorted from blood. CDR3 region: CSASPTRRARNEQFF. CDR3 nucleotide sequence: TGCAGTGCCAGCCCCACTAGGAGGGCTCGCAATGAGCAGTTCTTC.